These 27 T cell receptor beta chains share one sample of origin, sequenced in a study of blood T cell repertoires in COVID-19. Produced via immunoSEQ multiplex PCR; TCRdb's table is partial and in-frame only. The sample carries around 220,000 clones, 75% to 90% recorded once. Sequences were obtained from peripheral blood. Receptor source: a human donor in a cohort sampled during active COVID-19.

There are a few counts of this clone. CDR3 in amino acids: CASSFLFSGDNEQFF. CDR3 in DNA: TGTGCCAGCAGTTTCCTTTTCTCGGGGGACAATGAGCAGTTCTTC. The rearrangement uses TRBV27 and TRBJ2-1; D might be TRBD2 (6 bases). CDR3 length: 15 amino acids. The germline V gene has CDR1 MNHEY and CDR2 SMNVEV (reference sequence). V gave up 3 bases and J gave up 5 bases, with 14 bases separating them.

The chain joins TRBV7-8 to TRBJ1-1, with 8 nucleotides matching TRBD1. The germline V gene has CDR1 SGHVS and CDR2 FQNEAQ. The CDR3 is 15 amino acids. The junction had 6 bases not matched to a gene; V was cut back by 0 bases and J by 6 bases. The CDR3, as DNA: TGTGCCAGCAGCTTAGCGCGACAGGGGCGAGCTGAAGCTTTCTTT. Protein: CASSLARQGRAEAFF.

V usage is TRBV7-3 and J usage is TRBJ2-5; 8 nucleotides align to TRBD2. Looked up from germline, CDR1 is SGHTA and CDR2 is FQGTGA. CDR3 size: 14 residues. After removal of 2 bases from V and 4 bases from J, the junction contained 3 bases not matched to a gene. As DNA, the CDR3 is TGTGCCAGCAGCTTAGGCGGGGGGCTAGAGACCCAGTACTTC. It is translated as CASSLGGGLETQYF.

V and J are TRBV6-6 and TRBJ2-2; a weak D match, TRBD2 (6 bases). In germline, CDR1 is MNHNY, CDR2 SVGAGI (reference sequence). V shed 0 bases and J shed 3 bases, with 8 bases lying between them. The CDR3 is made up of 15 amino acids. The CDR3 DNA is TGTGCCAGCAGTTACTCCCAGCGGGACACCGGGGAGCTGTTTTTT. It encodes CASSYSQRDTGELFF.

The gene calls are TRBV4-1 and TRBJ2-7; 12 bases line up with TRBD1. The trim removed 4 bases at V and 3 bases at J, leaving 13 bases unmatched. The CDR3 has 18 residues. Germline V gives CDR1 MGHRA, CDR2 YSYEKL. CDR3 sequence: CASSREHPGTGGLYEQYF. CDR3 in DNA: TGCGCCAGCAGCCGCGAACACCCTGGGACAGGGGGCCTCTACGAGCAGTACTTC.

This chain uses TRBV29-1 with TRBJ1-1, with D hard to call. The CDR3 length is 12 residues. Trimming removed 4 bases at V and 2 bases at J, with 8 bases between. Germline values: CDR1 SQVTM, CDR2 ANQGSEA. The CDR3 protein is CSVGAGNTEAFF. The CDR3 coding sequence is TGCAGCGTTGGGGCGGGTAACACTGAAGCTTTCTTT.

J is TRBJ2-5 and V is TRBV13, with D maybe TRBD1 (8 bases). The CDR3 has 14 residues. Between the trimmed V and J ends, which lost 6 bases and 4 bases, there was a span of 15 bases. Germline V lookup: CDR1 PRHDT, CDR2 FYEKMQ (reference sequence). The CDR3 coding sequence is TGTGCCAGCAGATCCACAGGGGGGGGAGAGACCCAGTACTTC. Protein sequence: CASRSTGGGETQYF.

The table lists this clone with a few counts. The chain has TRBV7-9 and TRBJ2-7; D remains ambiguous. Germline CDR1 is SEHNR and CDR2 is FQNEAQ (reference sequence). This CDR3 has 11 residues. Trimming took 2 bases from V and 6 from J, leaving 5 bases between them. CDR3 in DNA: TGTGCCAGCAGCTTATCTAGCGAGCAGTACTTC. Amino acid sequence: CASSLSSEQYF.

This clone was seen ten or more times. The J gene is TRBJ2-7, the V gene TRBV4-3; no clear D. The CDR3 extends over 14 amino acids. With 4 bases removed from V and 5 bases from J, the gap between germline ends came to 15 bases. The V gene's germline CDR1 is LGHNA and CDR2 YSLEER. The CDR3 DNA reads TGCGCCAGCAGCCTGCGAGCATTGAGCGACGAGCAGTACTTC. Its translation is CASSLRALSDEQYF.

This chain's CDR3 is CASSLSDRGLYEQYF. The CDR3 nucleotides are TGTGCCAGCAGTTTATCGGACAGGGGGCTCTACGAGCAGTACTTC. This chain links TRBV27 with TRBJ2-7; TRBD1 matches 11 bases. V shed 0 bases and J 3 bases; nucleotides not matched to a gene: 1. There are 15 residues in the CDR3. Germline V gene data show CDR1 as MNHEY and CDR2 as SMNVEV (reference sequence).

The chain links TRBV24-1 to TRBJ2-1; 7 bases are shared with TRBD2. The CDR3 consists of 13 residues. The germline gives CDR1 KGHDR, CDR2 SFDVKD. V was clipped by 8 bases and J by 4 bases; unmatched bases: 4. Here the CDR3 reads CATTSGGYNEQFF. The CDR3 bases are TGTGCCACCACTAGCGGTGGTTACAATGAGCAGTTCTTC.

The chain joins TRBV19 to TRBJ2-5, with 9 bases matching TRBD2. Germline assignment: CDR1 LNHDA and CDR2 SQIVND (reference sequence). After removal of 1 base from V and 3 bases from J, the junction contained 3 bases not matched to a gene. The length of the CDR3 is 15 residues. CDR3 protein: CASSIVGLAEETQYF. The CDR3 nucleotides read TGTGCCAGTAGTATAGTGGGACTAGCTGAAGAGACCCAGTACTTC.

The V call is TRBV7-3, the J call TRBJ2-1; 10 bases are shared with TRBD2. In germline, CDR1 is SGHTA, CDR2 FQGTGA. The CDR3 contains 15 residues. J was trimmed by 8 bases and V by 7 bases; bases with no gene match: 11. The CDR3 reads CASNLSGLAQHEQFF. The CDR3 DNA follows: TGTGCCAGCAACCTGTCGGGACTAGCGCAGCATGAGCAGTTCTTC.

V usage is TRBV9 and J usage is TRBJ2-7, with 8 bases aligning to TRBD1. The CDR3 spans 16 residues. The V gene end was trimmed by 3 bases and the J gene end by 6 bases; junction bases not matched to a gene: 14. The germline V gene encodes CDR1 SGDLS and CDR2 YYNGEE. The chain's CDR3 is CASSAAPQGARGEQYF. CDR3 DNA sequence: TGTGCCAGCAGCGCCGCACCTCAGGGGGCACGGGGCGAGCAGTACTTC.

The rearrangement joins TRBV5-1 to TRBJ2-1; a weak D match, TRBD1 (6 bases). The CDR3 covers 13 residues. The V gene lost 4 bases and the J gene lost 4 bases, with 9 bases spanning the gap. Germline assignment: CDR1 SGHRS and CDR2 YFSETQ. The CDR3 DNA is TGCGCCAGCAGCACCGGACAGTACAATGAGCAGTTCTTC. Residues: CASSTGQYNEQFF.

For this clone: The sample carries other DNA sequences with the same CDR3. The J gene is TRBJ2-7, the V gene TRBV27; D perhaps matches TRBD1 (5 bases). Germline assignment: CDR1 MNHEY and CDR2 SMNVEV (reference sequence). V lost 4 bases, J lost 4 bases, and 8 bases lay in between. There are 12 residues in the CDR3. CDR3 residues: CASSSTAYEQYF. The CDR3 nucleotides are TGTGCCAGCAGTTCGACAGCTTACGAGCAGTACTTC.

The chain combines TRBV30 with TRBJ1-1, with 7 bases that match TRBD1. J was trimmed by 1 base and V by 3 bases; bases with no gene match: 5. Germline loops: CDR1 GTSNPN, CDR2 SVGIG (reference sequence). The CDR3 is 14 amino acids. CDR3 in DNA: TGTGCCTGGAGCCTGACAGGGAAGAACACTGAAGCTTTCTTT. Translation gives CAWSLTGKNTEAFF.

The chain employs TRBV10-2 and TRBJ1-5; 7 positions agree with TRBD1. CDR1 is WSHSY, CDR2 SAAADI, per germline. V trimming: 3 bases; J trimming: 3 bases; junction bases outside the gene matches: 11. The CDR3 is 17 residues long. As DNA, the CDR3 is TGCGCCAGCAGTGACTCATACAGGGGATATGACAATCAGCCCCAGCATTTT. Translation: CASSDSYRGYDNQPQHF.

There are a few counts of this clone. The rearrangement joins TRBV7-3 to TRBJ2-3; 13 bases match TRBD2. After removal of 5 bases from V and 6 bases from J, the junction contained 8 bases not matched to a gene. The V gene's germline CDR1 is SGHTA and CDR2 FQGTGA. The CDR3 has 16 amino acids. The CDR3 spells CASSPSQLAGGDTQYF. CDR3 bases: TGTGCCAGCAGCCCATCTCAACTAGCGGGAGGGGATACGCAGTATTTT.

The chain has TRBV10-3 and TRBJ1-1; 9 bases map to TRBD1. The CDR3 has 13 amino acids. Per germline, CDR1 ENHRY and CDR2 SYGVKD. V was pared by 6 bases and J by 6 bases, with 5 bases of the junction left unmatched. The CDR3 nucleotides are TGTGCCATCAGAGGGACAGGGAGACCTGAAGCTTTCTTT. Its translation is CAIRGTGRPEAFF.

This clone was detected only once. The chain recombines TRBV18 with TRBJ1-2, with D possibly TRBD1 on 6 matching bases. This CDR3 contains 14 residues. Trimming stripped 1 base from V and 4 bases from J, with 10 bases between. Per the germline V gene, CDR1 is KGHSH and CDR2 is LQKENI. CDR3 nucleotide sequence: TGTGCCAGCTCACCACGGACAGACCTCTATGGCTACACCTTC. Protein sequence: CASSPRTDLYGYTF.

The V call is TRBV9, the J call TRBJ2-1; 7 bases are shared with TRBD1. From germline, CDR1 is SGDLS and CDR2 YYNGEE. V shed 4 bases and J 8 bases; nucleotides not matched to a gene: 6. This CDR3 has 13 residues. DNA of the CDR3: TGTGCCAGCAGCTTACGACAGGGCGATGAGCAGTTCTTC. Translated: CASSLRQGDEQFF.

The chain links TRBV9 to TRBJ2-7; D remains unclear. Germline values: CDR1 SGDLS, CDR2 YYNGEE. The CDR3 is made up of 13 amino acids. The V end was cut by 0 bases, the J end by 7 bases, with 11 bases between. This CDR3 is CASSVGLISEQYF. The DNA of the CDR3 is TGTGCCAGCAGCGTAGGACTTATTTCTGAGCAGTACTTC.

The chain is built from TRBV5-6 and TRBJ1-2, with D possibly matching TRBD1 (6 bases). The V end was cut by 4 bases, the J end by 7 bases, with 14 bases between. The length of the CDR3 is 13 residues. CDR1 SGHDT and CDR2 YYEEEE come from the germline V gene. CDR3 coding DNA: TGTGCCAGCAGCCCGAGGGACATTCGTGGCTACACCTTC. This codes for CASSPRDIRGYTF.

The chain is built from TRBV4-3 and TRBJ1-1; 7 bases match TRBD1. The CDR3 is 15 residues long. Germline CDR1 and CDR2: LGHNA and YSLEER. J gave up 7 bases and V 1 base, and 9 bases lay outside the gene matches. CDR3 residues: CASSQGLTGRGEAFF. The CDR3 coding sequence is TGCGCCAGCAGCCAAGGCTTGACAGGGCGAGGTGAAGCTTTCTTT.

The chain links TRBV4-3 to TRBJ2-3, with 11 positions matching TRBD2. The CDR3 has 17 amino acids. The V segment lost 3 bases and the J segment 8 bases; nucleotides outside the gene matches: 13. Germline loops: CDR1 LGHNA, CDR2 YSLEER. Here the CDR3 DNA reads TGCGCCAGCAGCCATGATTATCTAGCGGGAGGCCCGGCTACGCAGTATTTT. Translation: CASSHDYLAGGPATQYF.

The chain combines TRBV27 with TRBJ2-1, with D perhaps matching TRBD1 (6 bases). The germline V gene has CDR1 MNHEY and CDR2 SMNVEV (reference sequence). CDR3 length: 16 residues. The V end lost 2 bases, the J end lost 0 bases, and 11 bases lay between the germline ends. CDR3 protein: CASSLQGLSSYNEQFF. The CDR3 bases are TGTGCCAGCAGTTTACAGGGGCTTAGCTCCTACAATGAGCAGTTCTTC.